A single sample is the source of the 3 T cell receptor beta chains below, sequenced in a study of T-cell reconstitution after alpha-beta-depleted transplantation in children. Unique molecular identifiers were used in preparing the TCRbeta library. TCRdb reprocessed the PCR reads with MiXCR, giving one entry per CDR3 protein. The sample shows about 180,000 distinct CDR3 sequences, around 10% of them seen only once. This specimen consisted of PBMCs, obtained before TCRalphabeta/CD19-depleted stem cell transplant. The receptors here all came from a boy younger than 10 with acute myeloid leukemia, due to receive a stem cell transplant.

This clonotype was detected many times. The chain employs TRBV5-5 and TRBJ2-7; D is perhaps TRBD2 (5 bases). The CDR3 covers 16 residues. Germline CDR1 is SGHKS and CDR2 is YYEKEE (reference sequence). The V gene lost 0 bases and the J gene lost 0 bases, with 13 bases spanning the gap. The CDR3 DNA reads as TGTGCCAGCAGCTTGGAAGGAGGCAGCAGCTCCTACGAGCAGTACGTC. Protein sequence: CASSLEGGSSSYEQYV.

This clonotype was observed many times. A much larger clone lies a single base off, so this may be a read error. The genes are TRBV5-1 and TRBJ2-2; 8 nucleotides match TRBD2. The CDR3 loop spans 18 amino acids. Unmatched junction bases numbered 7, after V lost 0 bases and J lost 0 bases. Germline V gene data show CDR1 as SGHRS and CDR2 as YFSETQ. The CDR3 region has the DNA TGCGCCAGCAGCTTGGAGGCTAGCGGGTCGACGAACACCGGGGAGCTGTTTTTT. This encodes CASSLEASGSTNTGELFF.

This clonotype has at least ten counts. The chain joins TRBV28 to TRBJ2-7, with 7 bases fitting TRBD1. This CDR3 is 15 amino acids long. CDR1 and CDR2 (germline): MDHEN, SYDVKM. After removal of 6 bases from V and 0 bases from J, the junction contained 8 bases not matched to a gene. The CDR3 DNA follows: TGTGCCAGCAGCTCTATCGACAGGGCCTCCTACGAGCAGTACTTC. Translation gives CASSSIDRASYEQYF. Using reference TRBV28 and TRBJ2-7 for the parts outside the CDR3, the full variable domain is DVKVTQSSRYLVKRTGEKVFLECVQDMDHENMFWYRQDPGLGLRLIYFSYDVKMKEKGDIPEGYSVSREKKERFSLILESASTNQTSMYLCASSSIDRASYEQYFGPGTRLTVT.